The 20 T cell receptor beta chains below come from one sample, sequenced in a study of neurological immune-mediated disorders. MiXCR was run by TCRdb on the 5' RACE reads, yielding one entry per CDR3 protein. Among 65,000 to 85,000 distinct CDR3 sequences, about 3% were seen once, and the ten largest hold roughly 5.2%. Sequenced: PBMCs. The source of these receptors is a woman between 50 and 59 years old with multiple sclerosis.

This clonotype was counted ten times or more. V and J are TRBV5-1 and TRBJ1-2; a possible D gene is TRBD1 (6 bases). The V end lost 3 bases, the J end lost 5 bases, and 20 bases lay between the germline ends. Germline assignment: CDR1 SGHRS and CDR2 YFSETQ. This CDR3 is 16 amino acids long. The CDR3 is CASSWDGARGPYGYTF. CDR3 in DNA: TGCGCCAGCAGCTGGGACGGGGCCAGGGGACCATATGGCTACACCTTC.

With regard to this clonotype: The junction differs from germline at one of its ends, possibly a read error. The rearrangement links TRBV29-1 to TRBJ1-3; D perhaps matches TRBD1 (5 bases). The CDR3 has 14 amino acids. Germline lookup yields CDR1 SQVTM and CDR2 ANQGSEA. In nucleotides, the CDR3 is TGCAGAGTTGAACAGGCAGGCTCTGGAAACACCATATATTTT. Translation: CRVEQAGSGNTIYF.

The chain uses TRBV7-9 and TRBJ2-3; D call uncertain. CDR1 is SEHNR, CDR2 FQNEAQ, per germline (reference sequence). Deletions cut 4 bases from V and 4 bases from J, with 6 bases between. The CDR3 covers 12 residues. CDR3 bases: TGTGCCAGCAGCTCGACTCCAGATACGCAGTATTTT. As protein: CASSSTPDTQYF.

This clonotype qualifies as medium-sized. This chain joins TRBV20-1 and TRBJ2-7; 8 positions agree with TRBD1. The CDR3 consists of 13 residues. J was trimmed by 0 bases and V by 6 bases; bases with no gene match: 4. Germline CDR1 is DFQATT and CDR2 is SNEGSKA (reference sequence). Here the CDR3 DNA reads TGCAGTGCGGGACAGGCCACCTCCTACGAGCAGTACGTC. This encodes CSAGQATSYEQYV.

This clonotype was observed many times. The junction differs from germline at one of its ends, possibly a read error. The chain employs TRBV9 and TRBJ2-1; D is unclear. Germline V gene sequence: CDR1 SGDLS, CDR2 YYNGEE. The CDR3 runs to 13 residues. The CDR3 nucleotides are TGTGCCAGCAGCGTAGGGCCACGGGCTCCCGAGGTCTTC. This translates into CASSVGPRAPEVF.

In the case of this clonotype: Being one base from a much bigger clone, this may be a read error. The chain links TRBV5-1 to TRBJ2-3; D remains ambiguous. The V gene lost 6 bases and the J gene lost 7 bases, with 9 bases spanning the gap. Germline V gene sequence: CDR1 SGHRS, CDR2 YFSETQ. The CDR3 loop spans 11 amino acids. Here the CDR3 DNA reads TGCGCCAGCATTGATGGGAATACGCAGTATTTT. This gives the protein CASIDGNTQYF.

This clonotype was counted ten times or more. The chain has TRBV20-1 and TRBJ1-1, with TRBD1 as a possible D gene (5 bases). CDR3 length equals 13 residues. With 5 bases removed from V and 1 base from J, the gap between germline ends came to 11 bases. Germline V gene lookup returns CDR1 DFQATT and CDR2 SNEGSKA (reference sequence). CDR3 amino acids: CSAESTGNTEAFF. CDR3 DNA sequence: TGCAGTGCTGAATCCACAGGGAACACTGAAGCTTTCTTT.

The chain is built from TRBV20-1 and TRBJ1-2; 9 bases fit TRBD1. With 6 bases clipped from V and 7 bases from J, the junction kept 9 bases outside the gene matches. Germline-derived CDR1 and CDR2 are DFQATT and SNEGSKA (reference sequence). This CDR3 has 13 residues. CDR3 nucleotides: TGCAGTGCATCCGGGACAGGGTTAGCTGGCTACACCTTC. Protein sequence: CSASGTGLAGYTF.

This clonotype was found many times. DNA of the CDR3: TGTGCCACCAGTGAGCCTCCTATGGAAGAGCAGTTCTTC. It yields the protein CATSEPPMEEQFF. This chain uses TRBV24-1 with TRBJ2-1; D not certain. Between the trimmed V and J ends, which lost 4 bases and 10 bases, there was a span of 13 bases. This CDR3 is built from 13 residues. CDR1 is KGHDR, CDR2 SFDVKD, per germline.

This clonotype has a count of ten or more. This sequence joins TRBV4-3 and TRBJ1-4, with D unclear. The V gene's germline CDR1 is LGHNA and CDR2 YSLEER. The length of the CDR3 is 14 residues. Trimming pared 0 bases from V and 8 bases from J, leaving 10 bases between. The CDR3 region has the DNA TGCGCCAGCAGCCAAGAAGCAGGAAGAGAAAAACTGTTTTTT. Its translation is CASSQEAGREKLFF.

This clonotype was found many times. This sequence joins TRBV7-9 and TRBJ2-5; D tentatively fits TRBD1 or TRBD2 (5 bases each). This CDR3 has 12 residues. Per germline, CDR1 SEHNR and CDR2 FQNEAQ (reference sequence). The ends were cut back, 3 bases at V and 7 bases at J, with 9 bases in the middle. The CDR3 here is CASSFEGRTQYF. As DNA, the CDR3 is TGTGCCAGCAGCTTCGAGGGGCGGACCCAGTACTTC.

This clonotype was observed at least ten times. This rearrangement joins TRBV5-1 to TRBJ2-3; weak D call: TRBD1 (6 bases). The V and J ends lost 2 bases and 5 bases respectively, with 21 bases between them. The CDR3 contains 17 residues. In germline, CDR1 is SGHRS, CDR2 YFSETQ. Written as DNA, the CDR3 is TGCGCCAGCAGCTTATTTTCCCAGCAGGGGTTAGGAGATACGCAGTATTTT. Translating gives CASSLFSQQGLGDTQYF.

This clonotype was recorded many times. DNA for the CDR3: TGCAGTGCTAGAGGAGACAGTTGGGATGACGCTGAAGCTTTCTTT. Translating it yields CSARGDSWDDAEAFF. The chain employs TRBV20-1 and TRBJ1-1; perhaps TRBD1 as D (5 bases). CDR1 is DFQATT and CDR2 is SNEGSKA in the germline V gene (reference sequence). The CDR3 is 15 amino acids. Trimming took 1 base from V and 6 from J, leaving 18 bases between them.

The sample holds many counts of this clonotype. The rearrangement links TRBV5-1 to TRBJ2-1; D is undetermined. V lost 0 bases, J lost 1 base, and 8 bases lay in between. This CDR3 is built from 15 residues. CDR1 and CDR2 from the germline V gene are SGHRS and YFSETQ. The CDR3 protein is CASSLDSPSYNEQFF. Here the CDR3 DNA reads TGCGCCAGCAGCTTGGACAGTCCATCCTACAATGAGCAGTTCTTC.

At least ten counts were recorded for this clonotype. V is TRBV19 and J is TRBJ1-1; D possibly corresponds to TRBD1 (6 bases). This CDR3 spans 14 amino acids. Germline V CDR1 and CDR2: LNHDA, SQIVND (reference sequence). Trimming stripped 1 base from V and 11 bases from J, with 17 bases between. The DNA of the CDR3 is TGTGCCAGTAGTATAGGTTTTAGTCTGGGGGCTGCTTTCTTT. It translates to CASSIGFSLGAAFF. Drawing the rest from reference TRBV19 and TRBJ1-1, the complete variable domain is DGGITQSPKYLFRKEGQNVTLSCEQNLNHDAMYWYRQDPGQGLRLIYYSQIVNDFQKGDIAEGYSVSREKKESFPLTVTSAQKNPTAFYLCASSIGFSLGAAFFGQGTRLTVV.

This clonotype was found a few times. In nucleotides, the CDR3 is TGTGCCACAAGACCTAGCGGGGTTTTCTACAATGAGCAGTTCTTC. It codes for CATRPSGVFYNEQFF. The chain recombines TRBV10-3 with TRBJ2-1, with 9 bases identical to TRBD2. The CDR3 runs 15 residues. V trimming: 10 bases; J trimming: 3 bases; junction bases outside the gene matches: 10. Germline values: CDR1 ENHRY, CDR2 SYGVKD.

Many counts were recorded for this clonotype. This likely comes from a read error, as the CDR3 has no conserved phenylalanine or tryptophan at its end. This chain links TRBV5-5 with TRBJ1-1, with D tentatively TRBD1 (5 bases). The V gene lost 1 base and the J gene lost 1 base, with 20 bases spanning the gap. The CDR3 is made up of 18 amino acids. CDR1 and CDR2 from the germline V gene are SGHKS and YYEKEE (reference sequence). The CDR3 DNA sequence: TGTGCCAGCAGCTTGAAGGGGATACTAGTAGCGCCGAACACTGAAGCTTTCCTT. It yields the protein CASSLKGILVAPNTEAFL.

This clonotype has at least ten counts. V usage is TRBV29-1 and J usage is TRBJ1-2; D not certain. V lost 4 bases and J lost 1, with 13 bases in between. This CDR3 spans 14 amino acids. Per the germline V gene, CDR1 is SQVTM and CDR2 is ANQGSEA. For the CDR3, the DNA is TGCAGCGTTGTGGCGGAACAGCATAACTATGGCTACACCTTC. Translation: CSVVAEQHNYGYTF.

This clonotype was counted at least ten times. The chain uses TRBV7-2 and TRBJ1-6; D not resolved. CDR1 SGHTA and CDR2 FQGNSA come from the germline V gene. The CDR3 has 14 amino acids. The ends were cut back, 5 bases at V and 7 bases at J, with 12 bases in the middle. For the CDR3, the DNA is TGTGCCAGCAGCCCTTCCGTGGCCAATTCACCCCTCCACTTT. It specifies CASSPSVANSPLHF.

This clonotype was recorded at least ten times. The genes are TRBV12-3 or TRBV12-4 and TRBJ2-3; D is unclear. V was clipped by 9 bases and J by 5 bases, with 15 bases between them. This CDR3 has 13 amino acids. CDR3 DNA sequence: TGTGCCAGTGAGTCAGGAGTGGGAGATACGCAGTATTTT. It translates to CASESGVGDTQYF.